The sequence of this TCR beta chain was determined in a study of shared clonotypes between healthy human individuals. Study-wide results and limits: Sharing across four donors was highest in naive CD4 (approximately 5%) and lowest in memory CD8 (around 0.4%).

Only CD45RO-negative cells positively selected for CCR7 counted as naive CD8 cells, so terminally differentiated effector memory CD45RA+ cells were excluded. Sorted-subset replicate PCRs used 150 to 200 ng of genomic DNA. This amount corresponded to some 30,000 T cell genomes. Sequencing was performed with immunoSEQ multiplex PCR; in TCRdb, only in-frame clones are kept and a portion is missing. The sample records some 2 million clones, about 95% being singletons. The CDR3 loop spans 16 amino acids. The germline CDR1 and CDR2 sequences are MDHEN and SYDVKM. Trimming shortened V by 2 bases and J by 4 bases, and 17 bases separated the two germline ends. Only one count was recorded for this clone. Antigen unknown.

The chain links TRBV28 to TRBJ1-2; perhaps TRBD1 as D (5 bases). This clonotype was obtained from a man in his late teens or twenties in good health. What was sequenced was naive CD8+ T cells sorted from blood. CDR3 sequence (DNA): TGTGCCAGCAGTTTAGAAGAATCAGGGCGCCCCTATGGCTACACCTTC. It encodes CASSLEESGRPYGYTF.